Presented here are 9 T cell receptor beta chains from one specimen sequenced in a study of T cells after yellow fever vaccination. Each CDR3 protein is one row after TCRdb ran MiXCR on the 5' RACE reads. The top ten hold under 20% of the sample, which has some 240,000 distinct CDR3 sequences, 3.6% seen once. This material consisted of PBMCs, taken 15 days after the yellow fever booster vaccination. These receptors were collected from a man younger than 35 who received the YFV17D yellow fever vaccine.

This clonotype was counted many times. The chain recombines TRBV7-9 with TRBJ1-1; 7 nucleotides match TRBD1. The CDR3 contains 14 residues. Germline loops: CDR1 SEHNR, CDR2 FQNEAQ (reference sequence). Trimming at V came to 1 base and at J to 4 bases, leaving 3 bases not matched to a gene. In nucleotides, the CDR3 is TGTGCCAGCAGCTTAGGAGGGGGCTTCACTGAAGCTTTCTTT. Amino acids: CASSLGGGFTEAFF.

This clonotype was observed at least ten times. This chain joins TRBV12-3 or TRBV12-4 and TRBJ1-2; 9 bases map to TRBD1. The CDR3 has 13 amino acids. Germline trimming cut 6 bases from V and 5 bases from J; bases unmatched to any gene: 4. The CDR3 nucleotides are TGTGCCAGCAGCGCGGGACAGGGTTATGGCTACACCTTC. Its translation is CASSAGQGYGYTF.

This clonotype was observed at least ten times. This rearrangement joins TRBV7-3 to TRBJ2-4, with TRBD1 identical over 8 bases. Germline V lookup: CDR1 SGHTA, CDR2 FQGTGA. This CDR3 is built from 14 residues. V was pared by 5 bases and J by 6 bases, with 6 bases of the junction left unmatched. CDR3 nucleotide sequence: TGTGCCAGCAGCCTGGACAGGGTGGGAAACATTCAGTACTTC. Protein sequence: CASSLDRVGNIQYF.

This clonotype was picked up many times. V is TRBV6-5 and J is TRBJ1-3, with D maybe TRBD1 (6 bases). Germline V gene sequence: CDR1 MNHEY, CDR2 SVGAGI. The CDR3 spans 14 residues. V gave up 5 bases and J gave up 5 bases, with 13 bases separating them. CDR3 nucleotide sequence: TGTGCCAGCAGTAAATCCGGGACAAGAAACACCATATATTTT. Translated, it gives CASSKSGTRNTIYF.

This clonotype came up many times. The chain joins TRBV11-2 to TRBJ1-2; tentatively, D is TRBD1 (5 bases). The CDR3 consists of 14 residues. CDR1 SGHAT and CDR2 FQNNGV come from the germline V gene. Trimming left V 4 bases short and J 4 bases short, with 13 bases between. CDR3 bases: TGTGCCAGCAGCTCATTTCGGACAAGCTATGGCTACACCTTC. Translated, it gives CASSSFRTSYGYTF.

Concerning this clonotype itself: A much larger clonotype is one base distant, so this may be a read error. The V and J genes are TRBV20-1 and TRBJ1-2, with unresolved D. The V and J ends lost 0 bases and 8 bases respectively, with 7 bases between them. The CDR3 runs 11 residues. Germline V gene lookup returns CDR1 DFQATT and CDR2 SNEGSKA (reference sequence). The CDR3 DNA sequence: TGCAGTGCTAGAGAATTCCGGGGCTACACCTTC. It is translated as CSAREFRGYTF.

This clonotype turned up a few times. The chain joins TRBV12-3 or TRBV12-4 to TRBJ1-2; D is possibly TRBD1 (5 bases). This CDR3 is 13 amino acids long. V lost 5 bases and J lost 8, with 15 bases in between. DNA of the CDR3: TGTGCCAGCAGTCCAGGACACTTGAGGGGCTACACCTTC. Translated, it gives CASSPGHLRGYTF.

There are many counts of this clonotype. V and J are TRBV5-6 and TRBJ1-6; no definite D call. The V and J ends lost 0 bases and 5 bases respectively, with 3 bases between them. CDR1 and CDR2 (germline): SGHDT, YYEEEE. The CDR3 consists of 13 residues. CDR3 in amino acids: CASSLDDNSPLHF. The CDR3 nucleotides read TGTGCCAGCAGCTTGGACGATAATTCACCCCTCCACTTT.

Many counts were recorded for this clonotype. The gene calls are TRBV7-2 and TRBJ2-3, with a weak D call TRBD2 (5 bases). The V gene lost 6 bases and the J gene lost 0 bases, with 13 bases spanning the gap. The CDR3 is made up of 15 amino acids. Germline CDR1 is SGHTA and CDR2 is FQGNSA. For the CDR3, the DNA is TGTGCCAGCAGGTTTAGAGCGGCTAGCACAGATACGCAGTATTTT. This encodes CASRFRAASTDTQYF.